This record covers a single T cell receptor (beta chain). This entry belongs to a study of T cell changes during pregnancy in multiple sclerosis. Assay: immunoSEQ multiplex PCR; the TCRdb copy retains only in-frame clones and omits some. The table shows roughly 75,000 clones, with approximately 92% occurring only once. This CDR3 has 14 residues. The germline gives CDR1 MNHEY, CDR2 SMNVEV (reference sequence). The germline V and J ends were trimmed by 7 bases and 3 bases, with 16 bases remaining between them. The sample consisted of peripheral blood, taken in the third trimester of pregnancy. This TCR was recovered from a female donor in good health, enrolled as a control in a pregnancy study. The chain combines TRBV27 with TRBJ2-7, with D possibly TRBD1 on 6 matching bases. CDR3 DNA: TGTGCCAGCAAGTTCACAGGGAACTACTACGAGCAGTACTTC. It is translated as CASKFTGNYYEQYF.